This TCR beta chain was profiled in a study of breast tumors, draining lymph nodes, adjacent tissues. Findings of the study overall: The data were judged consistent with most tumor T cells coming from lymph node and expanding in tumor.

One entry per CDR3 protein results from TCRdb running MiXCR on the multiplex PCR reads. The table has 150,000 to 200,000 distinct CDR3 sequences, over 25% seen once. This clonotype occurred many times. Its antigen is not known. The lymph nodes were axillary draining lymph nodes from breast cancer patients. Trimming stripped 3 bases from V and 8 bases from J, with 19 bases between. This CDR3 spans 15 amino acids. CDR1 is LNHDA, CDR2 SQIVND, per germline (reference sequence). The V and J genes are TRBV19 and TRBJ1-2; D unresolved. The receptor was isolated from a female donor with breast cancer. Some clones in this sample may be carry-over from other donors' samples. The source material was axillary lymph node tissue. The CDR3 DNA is TGTGCCAGTAGTATCGGGAAAGGAGCTCGTTGGGGCTACACCTTC. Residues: CASSIGKGARWGYTF. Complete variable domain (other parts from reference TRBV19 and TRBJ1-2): DGGITQSPKYLFRKEGQNVTLSCEQNLNHDAMYWYRQDPGQGLRLIYYSQIVNDFQKGDIAEGYSVSREKKESFPLTVTSAQKNPTAFYLCASSIGKGARWGYTFGSGTRLTVV.